This TCR beta chain was captured by sequencing in a study of OX40 agonist ivuxolimab in advanced cancers. About the research overall: Having had anti-PD-1, anti-PD-L1 or anti-CTLA-4 therapy before was allowed, and about 42% had some.

The repertoire was sequenced with immunoSEQ multiplex PCR; TCRdb's copy has only in-frame clones and lacks some. The sample yields about 45,000 clones, approximately 91% seen once. Germline V gives CDR1 GTSNPN, CDR2 SVGIG (reference sequence). V was shortened by 4 bases and J by 6 bases, with 6 bases between the two germline ends. The CDR3 totals 10 residues. The TCR sequence derives from an adult with an advanced solid tumor such as melanoma, head and neck, liver or kidney cancer. The rearrangement uses TRBV30 and TRBJ1-1; D is unresolved. The source material was CD4+ or CD8+ T cells sorted from blood, sampled in a trial of the OX40 agonist ivuxolimab. CDR3 sequence: CAWTGSEAFF. In DNA, the CDR3 is TGTGCCTGGACAGGCTCTGAAGCTTTCTTT.